This T cell receptor beta chain came from a study of cytomegalovirus exposure and HLA in healthy donors. 13 Jbeta primers and 60 Vbeta primers were used for the PCR. Profiled with immunoSEQ multiplex PCR; TCRdb holds only in-frame clones, not every one. In the table there are a few hundred thousand clones, just under 85% of which are singletons. As regards this clone: Antigen: not known.

General study points: Presence/absence analyses supposed approximately even sequencing depth among donors. A link between a missense DCLRE1C variant and TCR beta V- and J-gene trimming emerged from a later analysis. Fewer N-insertions (relative to the approximately 700-donor mean) were reportedly seen in an Asian-associated ancestry cluster in a later analysis.

This sequence was found in a woman between 35 and 50 years old in good health and CMV-seronegative. The sample was PBMCs.

The CDR3 sequence is CASSQGLRTNEQFF. The CDR3 DNA is TGCGCCAGCAGCCAAGGGTTGAGAACCAATGAGCAGTTCTTC. This rearrangement joins TRBV4-1 to TRBJ2-1, with D unclear. Trimming cost V 1 base and J 6 bases, with 10 bases left between them. Per germline, CDR1 MGHRA and CDR2 YSYEKL. This CDR3 region has 14 residues.